One and the same sample provided the 23 T cell receptor beta chains below, sequenced in a study of T cells after yellow fever vaccination. MiXCR, run by TCRdb on the 5' RACE reads, gives a single entry per CDR3 protein. Of approximately 580,000 distinct CDR3 sequences listed, roughly 17% are singletons. The sample consisted of PBMCs, taken less than 6 days after the first yellow fever vaccination. These receptors were obtained from a man aged 18 to 30 who received the YFV17D yellow fever vaccine.

The chain uses TRBV28 and TRBJ1-2, with D possibly matching TRBD1 (5 bases). The CDR3 covers 15 residues. Trimming removed 7 bases from V and 3 bases from J, with 18 bases in between. Germline V gene data show CDR1 as MDHEN and CDR2 as SYDVKM. CDR3 protein: CASIPGGSPHYGYTF. The CDR3 DNA follows: TGTGCCAGCATCCCCGGGGGGAGCCCACACTATGGCTACACCTTC.

The J gene is TRBJ1-4, the V gene TRBV6-5; no definite D call. This CDR3 has 14 residues. CDR1 is MNHEY, CDR2 SVGAGI, per germline. Trimming took 2 bases from V and 3 from J, leaving 7 bases between them. The DNA for the CDR3 is TGTGCCAGCAGTTACACCCTCTCTAATGAAAAACTGTTTTTT. Encoded protein: CASSYTLSNEKLFF.

CDR3 sequence (DNA): TGCGCCAGCAGCTTCGGACTAGCGGGAACAGATACGCAGTATTTT. This translates into CASSFGLAGTDTQYF. The rearrangement joins TRBV5-1 to TRBJ2-3; 12 nucleotides agree with TRBD2. The CDR3 runs 15 residues. Germline CDR1 SGHRS, CDR2 YFSETQ. After removal of 2 bases from V and 3 bases from J, the junction contained 1 base not matched to a gene.

The genes are TRBV29-1 and TRBJ2-7; D unclear. The CDR3 is 12 residues long. In germline, CDR1 is SQVTM, CDR2 ANQGSEA. V lost 6 bases, J lost 1 base, and 10 bases lay in between. The CDR3 nucleotides are TGCAGCGTAAACGTGGAGTCCTACGAGCAGTACTTC. Protein sequence: CSVNVESYEQYF.

A few counts support this clonotype. J is TRBJ2-3 and V is TRBV29-1, with TRBD1 matching over 7 bases. V shed 5 bases and J 5 bases; nucleotides not matched to a gene: 7. The CDR3 sequence is 13 residues long. Germline CDR1 and CDR2: SQVTM and ANQGSEA. CDR3 residues: CSVYRGPGDTQYF. CDR3 bases: TGCAGCGTTTACAGGGGCCCGGGAGATACGCAGTATTTT.

The genes are TRBV12-3 or TRBV12-4 and TRBJ1-5; D call uncertain. The CDR3 is made up of 14 amino acids. V lost 8 bases, J lost 7 bases, and 18 bases lay in between. CDR3 region: CASQDGYKGQPQHF. CDR3 coding DNA: TGTGCCAGCCAGGACGGATATAAAGGCCAGCCCCAGCATTTT.

The CDR3 nucleotides read TGTGCCAGCAGTTTTAGGACAGGGCGAACCGGGGAGCTGTTTTTT. Translated, it gives CASSFRTGRTGELFF. The V gene is TRBV27, the J gene TRBJ2-2; 8 nucleotides line up with TRBD1. CDR3 length: 15 amino acids. Germline trimming cut 3 bases from V and 5 bases from J; bases unmatched to any gene: 5. Germline-derived CDR1 and CDR2 are MNHEY and SMNVEV (reference sequence).

This clonotype was seen only a few times. The chain employs TRBV6-2 or TRBV6-3 and TRBJ2-1; D may match TRBD1 or TRBD2 (5 bases each). With 10 bases removed from V and 0 bases from J, the gap between germline ends came to 13 bases. Germline V lookup: CDR1 MNHEY, CDR2 SVGEGT. CDR3 length: 14 residues. CDR3 in amino acids: CATSGTSSYNEQFF. The CDR3 DNA reads as TGTGCCACCTCTGGGACCAGCTCCTACAATGAGCAGTTCTTC.

V and J are TRBV4-1 and TRBJ1-2; possibly TRBD1 for D (6 bases). Germline V CDR1 and CDR2: MGHRA, YSYEKL. The V end was cut by 2 bases, the J end by 7 bases, with 17 bases between. This CDR3 is built from 15 residues. CDR3 bases: TGCGCCAGCAGCCAAAGGGACACGGGGTCTCGTGGCTACACCTTC. This encodes CASSQRDTGSRGYTF.

This chain connects TRBV19 to TRBJ1-3, with D unclear. Germline V gene lookup returns CDR1 LNHDA and CDR2 SQIVND (reference sequence). Trimming pared 1 base from V and 0 bases from J, leaving 10 bases between. The CDR3 has 16 residues. The CDR3 bases are TGTGCCAGTAGTATAGTATCGTTTGCCTCTGGAAACACCATATATTTT. Protein product: CASSIVSFASGNTIYF.

V usage is TRBV7-9 and J usage is TRBJ1-1, with D uncertain. The length of the CDR3 is 14 residues. Germline V gene data show CDR1 as SEHNR and CDR2 as FQNEAQ (reference sequence). V was trimmed by 7 bases and J by 1 base, leaving 13 bases between them. The CDR3: CASKPPQPNTEAFF. In DNA, the CDR3 is TGTGCCAGCAAGCCACCCCAGCCGAACACTGAAGCTTTCTTT.

In this sample, this clonotype turned up many times. This chain links TRBV5-1 with TRBJ1-2; 7 bases agree with TRBD1. Germline V lookup: CDR1 SGHRS, CDR2 YFSETQ. This CDR3 is built from 12 residues. The ends lost 7 bases at V and 1 base at J; junction bases unmatched: 1. The CDR3 loop reads CASGQDNYGYTF. CDR3 coding DNA: TGCGCCAGCGGACAGGATAACTATGGCTACACCTTC.

This clonotype turned up a few times. This chain links TRBV2 with TRBJ2-5; weak D call: TRBD1 (6 bases). V was clipped by 6 bases and J by 2 bases, with 10 bases between them. Per the germline V gene, CDR1 is SNHLY and CDR2 is FYNNEI. The length of the CDR3 is 13 residues. The CDR3 DNA follows: TGTGCCAGCAGCGGACAGACACAAGAGACCCAGTACTTC. This sequence encodes CASSGQTQETQYF.

V and J are TRBV13 and TRBJ1-5, with D possibly being TRBD1 (6 bases). CDR1 is PRHDT, CDR2 FYEKMQ, per germline (reference sequence). The CDR3 contains 14 residues. The V end lost 0 bases, the J end lost 10 bases, and 13 bases lay between the germline ends. The CDR3, as DNA: TGTGCCAGCAGCTTAGGACAGGGAATCTTACCCCAGCATTTT. Protein sequence: CASSLGQGILPQHF.

CDR3 in DNA: TGTGCCAGCACCGCACTAGCGGGGGGCCGAGAGACCCAGTACTTC. Its protein product is CASTALAGGRETQYF. J is TRBJ2-5 and V is TRBV6-1, with 12 bases identical to TRBD2. This CDR3 spans 15 amino acids. CDR1 MNHNS and CDR2 SASEGT come from the germline V gene. The V and J ends lost 7 bases and 4 bases, in that order; junction bases with no gene match: 7.

This clonotype was detected a few times. The CDR3 loop reads CASSSRQDPGELFF. The CDR3 nucleotides read TGTGCCAGCAGCTCGCGACAGGACCCCGGGGAGCTGTTTTTT. The genes are TRBV9 and TRBJ2-2; possibly TRBD1 for D (6 bases). Trimming cost V 4 bases and J 6 bases, with 13 bases left between them. This CDR3 region has 14 residues. CDR1 and CDR2 from the germline V gene are SGDLS and YYNGEE.

This clonotype was seen a few times. The V gene is TRBV7-9, the J gene TRBJ2-1, with D tentatively TRBD1 (6 bases). The CDR3 runs 14 residues. The V gene lost 5 bases and the J gene lost 6 bases, with 14 bases spanning the gap. Germline CDR1 is SEHNR and CDR2 is FQNEAQ (reference sequence). The chain's CDR3 is CASSRQAGSNEQFF. The CDR3, as DNA: TGTGCCAGCAGCCGACAGGCTGGGTCCAATGAGCAGTTCTTC.

There are a few counts of this clonotype. The V call is TRBV4-3, the J call TRBJ2-2; TRBD1 is a possible D gene (5 bases). Germline V gene lookup returns CDR1 LGHNA and CDR2 YSLEER. Trimming pared 1 base from V and 4 bases from J, leaving 13 bases between. The CDR3 consists of 16 residues. The CDR3 DNA is TGCGCCAGCAGCCAAGCTTTGACAGCAATCACCGGGGAGCTGTTTTTT. This codes for CASSQALTAITGELFF.

There are many counts of this clonotype. The rearrangement uses TRBV4-1 and TRBJ2-5, with TRBD2 identical over 14 bases. The J segment lost 4 bases and the V segment lost 4 bases, leaving 5 bases of the junction unmatched. The germline CDR1 and CDR2 sequences are MGHRA and YSYEKL. The CDR3 is made up of 16 amino acids. The CDR3 spells CASSLTSGGEGETQYF. The CDR3 nucleotides are TGCGCCAGCAGCCTGACTAGCGGGGGGGAGGGAGAGACCCAGTACTTC.

In its sample, this clonotype was seen a few times. V usage is TRBV12-3 or TRBV12-4 and J usage is TRBJ1-5; D uncertain. The V end was cut by 4 bases, the J end by 5 bases, with 15 bases between. This CDR3 comprises 15 residues. The CDR3: CASSWRRWADQPQHF. DNA for the CDR3: TGTGCCAGCAGTTGGCGAAGGTGGGCGGATCAGCCCCAGCATTTT.

The genes are TRBV20-1 and TRBJ1-2; D is perhaps TRBD1 (5 bases). This CDR3 has 15 residues. CDR1 and CDR2 (germline): DFQATT, SNEGSKA (reference sequence). Trimming shortened V by 0 bases and J by 3 bases, and 14 bases separated the two germline ends. CDR3 protein: CSARDRAGPYYGYTF. In nucleotides, the CDR3 is TGCAGTGCTAGAGATCGGGCGGGGCCCTACTATGGCTACACCTTC.

The chain carries TRBV3-1 and TRBJ1-1; TRBD1 might be the D (5 bases). The CDR3 extends over 16 amino acids. Germline lookup yields CDR1 LGHDT and CDR2 YNNKEL (reference sequence). V lost 3 bases and J 1 base, leaving 15 bases between the germline ends. CDR3 sequence: CASSQAGVVGNTEAFF. The DNA of the CDR3 is TGTGCCAGCAGCCAGGCGGGGGTGGTGGGGAACACTGAAGCTTTCTTT.

This clonotype was recorded once. The DNA is left out, because the CDR3 cannot be placed on it with certainty; the CDR3 is given as TCRdb lists it. V usage is TRBV20-1 and J usage is TRBJ1-1; no check of the table's D call, TRBD1, against the DNA was made. The germline gives CDR1 DFQATT, CDR2 SNEGSKA (reference sequence). The CDR3 spans 15 amino acids, including both terminal residues. The CDR3 loop reads CSARVGPGDLTEAFF.